Each of the 17 T cell receptor beta chains below was sequenced from the same sample in a study of T cell responses to AZD1222 COVID-19 vaccine (dated by TCRdb to about 2021). Library construction relied on the immunoSEQ multiplex PCR assay. Here the immuneACCESS table is served through TCRdb, limited to in-frame sequences with V and J called. Missing clones are a known gap in these copies; in checked studies unresolved V genes cover under half, and the rest lacks a known reason. The sample table holds over 120,000 clones, of which more than 70% were seen once. The ten largest clones take up less than 6% of the sample. In light of the paper, this sample's time point label describes: about 28 days (+/-7) after the second vaccine dose. This specimen consisted of peripheral blood, obtained 28 days after the second AZD1222 dose. These receptor sequences come from an adult who received the AZD1222 COVID-19 vaccine.

The rearrangement uses TRBV28 and TRBJ1-4, with D possibly matching TRBD1 (5 bases). Between the trimmed V and J ends, which lost 3 bases and 0 bases, there was a span of 8 bases. Per germline, CDR1 MDHEN and CDR2 SYDVKM. There are 15 residues in the CDR3. The CDR3 region has the DNA TGTGCCAGCAGTTTTGCCAGGGCAACTAATGAAAAACTGTTTTTT. Translated, it gives CASSFARATNEKLFF.

V usage is TRBV2 and J usage is TRBJ2-6; no clear D gene. Trimming left V 3 bases short and J 0 bases short, with 3 bases between. The CDR3 spans 14 residues. From germline, CDR1 is SNHLY and CDR2 FYNNEI. The CDR3: CASSDNSGANVLTF. CDR3 coding DNA: TGTGCCAGCAGTGACAACTCTGGGGCCAACGTCCTGACTTTC.

V usage is TRBV6-2 or TRBV6-3 and J usage is TRBJ1-1; 8 bases map to TRBD1. CDR1 and CDR2 (germline): MNHEY, SVGEGT. The V and J ends lost 5 bases and 3 bases, in that order; junction bases with no gene match: 5. CDR3 length equals 14 residues. CDR3 amino acids: CASSLTGVDTEAFF. Here the CDR3 DNA reads TGTGCCAGCAGTCTGACAGGGGTTGACACTGAAGCTTTCTTT.

The J gene is TRBJ1-5, the V gene TRBV7-2, with a tentative D call TRBD1 (5 bases). The CDR3 runs 13 residues. V lost 4 bases and J 11 bases, leaving 15 bases between the germline ends. Germline CDR1 is SGHTA and CDR2 is FQGNSA. The DNA for the CDR3 is TGTGCCAGCAGCTCGGGACTTCCCTTTGCCCAGCATTTT. This sequence encodes CASSSGLPFAQHF.

The chain links TRBV7-8 to TRBJ1-4; maybe TRBD1 (5 bases). V was shortened by 7 bases and J by 7 bases, with 16 bases between the two germline ends. The length of the CDR3 is 14 residues. Looked up from germline, CDR1 is SGHVS and CDR2 is FQNEAQ. CDR3 DNA sequence: TGTGCCAGCACCCTCCGGGGGGGTGGTGAAAAACTGTTTTTT. It is translated as CASTLRGGGEKLFF.

A single count supports this clone. V usage is TRBV7-8 and J usage is TRBJ1-4; D remains unclear. Germline V gene lookup returns CDR1 SGHVS and CDR2 FQNEAQ. V shed 3 bases and J shed 8 bases, with 16 bases lying between them. The CDR3 spans 15 residues. The CDR3 DNA sequence: TGTGCCAGCAGCTTCCCCGCGGGAGATGGAGAAAAACTGTTTTTT. As protein: CASSFPAGDGEKLFF.

With regard to this clone: At one boundary the junction diverges from the germline segment, which might be a read error. The chain uses TRBV2 and TRBJ2-1; 7 bases fit TRBD2. CDR1 and CDR2 (germline): SNHLY, FYNNEI. The CDR3 extends over 15 amino acids. The CDR3 loop is CASIEGRSSGNEQFF. The CDR3 DNA follows: TGTGCCAGCATTGAAGGAAGGTCTAGCGGCAATGAGCAGTTCTTC.

The chain employs TRBV2 and TRBJ2-3; the D gene is possibly TRBD2 (5 bases). The CDR3 length is 15 residues. The germline CDR1 and CDR2 sequences are SNHLY and FYNNEI. Trimming left V 5 bases short and J 2 bases short, with 14 bases between. Here the CDR3 DNA reads TGTGCCAGCAGTTTAGGAGACTACCTCACAGATACGCAGTATTTT. Protein sequence: CASSLGDYLTDTQYF.

The chain is built from TRBV7-9 and TRBJ1-1; possible D gene TRBD1, 5 bases. The CDR3 is made up of 18 amino acids. Germline CDR1 SEHNR, CDR2 FQNEAQ (reference sequence). Trimming left V 5 bases short and J 1 base short, with 23 bases between. The CDR3 protein is CASSLEFSPREKNTEAFF. CDR3 DNA: TGTGCCAGCAGCCTCGAATTTAGCCCCAGGGAAAAGAACACTGAAGCTTTCTTT.

This clone has just one count. The rearrangement joins TRBV4-2 to TRBJ1-2; 7 positions agree with TRBD1. V lost 3 bases, J lost 2 bases, and 3 bases stayed unmatched. The germline V gene encodes CDR1 LGHNA and CDR2 YNFKEQ. The CDR3 is made up of 14 amino acids. CDR3: CASSQVTGNYGYTF. DNA for the CDR3: TGTGCCAGCAGCCAGGTGACAGGGAACTATGGCTACACCTTC.

The chain joins TRBV5-1 to TRBJ1-1, with 9 bases matching TRBD1. Germline CDR1 and CDR2: SGHRS and YFSETQ. The CDR3 runs to 14 residues. V was clipped by 3 bases and J by 1 base; unmatched bases: 1. This chain's CDR3 is CASSWGQGNTEAFF. In DNA, the CDR3 is TGCGCCAGCAGCTGGGGACAGGGGAACACTGAAGCTTTCTTT. Together with reference TRBV5-1 and TRBJ1-1, the CDR3 gives the full variable domain: KAGVTQTPRYLIKTRGQQVTLSCSPISGHRSVSWYQQTPGQGLQFLFEYFSETQRNKGNFPGRFSGRQFSNSRSEMNVSTLELGDSALYLCASSWGQGNTEAFFGQGTRLTVV.

V and J are TRBV18 and TRBJ1-1; the D gene is possibly TRBD1 (5 bases). Looked up from germline, CDR1 is KGHSH and CDR2 is LQKENI. Trimming took off 2 bases at V and 3 bases at J, with 10 bases between the two ends. This CDR3 is 14 amino acids long. CDR3 loop: CASSPTGRDTEAFF. For the CDR3, the DNA is TGTGCCAGCTCACCAACAGGCCGAGACACTGAAGCTTTCTTT.

DNA for the CDR3: TGTGCCAGCAAAACCCCAGACCAAGAGACCCAGTACTTC. Residues: CASKTPDQETQYF. The chain has TRBV12-3 or TRBV12-4 and TRBJ2-5; no firm D call. The V end lost 7 bases, the J end lost 0 bases, and 9 bases lay between the germline ends. The CDR3 has 13 residues.

The chain is built from TRBV19 and TRBJ1-5, with D unresolved. The V gene lost 3 bases and the J gene lost 6 bases, with 9 bases spanning the gap. CDR3 length: 13 amino acids. Germline CDR1 reads LNHDA; CDR2 reads SQIVND (reference sequence). The CDR3 spells CASSIKGPQPQHF. In DNA form, the CDR3 reads TGTGCCAGTAGTATTAAAGGGCCTCAGCCCCAGCATTTT.

This chain connects TRBV28 to TRBJ2-3; the D is unclear. The length of the CDR3 is 15 residues. Germline values: CDR1 MDHEN, CDR2 SYDVKM. V lost 4 bases and J lost 2, with 13 bases in between. CDR3 in DNA: TGTGCCAGCAGTTCTCCAGCCGGGTCCACAGATACGCAGTATTTT. This sequence encodes CASSSPAGSTDTQYF.

This chain joins TRBV2 and TRBJ2-7; perhaps D is TRBD1 or TRBD2 (5 bases each). V lost 2 bases and J lost 0, with 14 bases in between. This CDR3 contains 16 residues. Per germline, CDR1 SNHLY and CDR2 FYNNEI. Here the CDR3 DNA reads TGTGCCAGCAGTGAATCTCGGGACGCAAGCTCCTACGAGCAGTACTTC. This gives the protein CASSESRDASSYEQYF.

The rearrangement joins TRBV5-4 to TRBJ1-2; D not resolved. Germline loops: CDR1 SGHNT, CDR2 YYREEE (reference sequence). This CDR3 comprises 14 residues. The ends were cut back, 0 bases at V and 0 bases at J, with 6 bases in the middle. The CDR3 DNA is TGTGCCAGCAGCTTGGATGGGGCTAACTATGGCTACACCTTC. Protein: CASSLDGANYGYTF. The full variable domain, completed using reference TRBV5-4 and TRBJ1-2, is ETGVTQSPTHLIKTRGQQVTLRCSSQSGHNTVSWYQQALGQGPQFIFQYYREEENGRGNFPPRFSGLQFPNYSSELNVNALELDDSALYLCASSLDGANYGYTFGSGTRLTVV.